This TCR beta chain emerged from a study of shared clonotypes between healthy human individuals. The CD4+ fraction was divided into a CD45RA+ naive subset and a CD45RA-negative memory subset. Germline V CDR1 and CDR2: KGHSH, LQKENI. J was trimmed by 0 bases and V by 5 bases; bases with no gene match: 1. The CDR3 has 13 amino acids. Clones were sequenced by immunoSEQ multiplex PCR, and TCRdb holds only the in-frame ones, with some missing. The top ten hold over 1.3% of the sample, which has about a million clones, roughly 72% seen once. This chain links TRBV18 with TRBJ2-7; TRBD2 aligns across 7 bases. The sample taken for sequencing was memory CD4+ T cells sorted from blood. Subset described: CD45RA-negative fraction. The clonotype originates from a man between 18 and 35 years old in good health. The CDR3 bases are TGTGCCAGCTCAGGGGGGGACTCCTACGAGCAGTACTTC. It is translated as CASSGGDSYEQYF.